The text below deals with one T cell receptor beta chain. Germline V gene data show CDR1 as LGHDT and CDR2 as YNNKEL (reference sequence). With V trimmed by 1 base and J by 7 bases, 15 bases remained unmatched. The length of the CDR3 is 18 residues. In the original workflow: The authors estimated nucleated cell counts from reference gene primer amplification. Here immunoSEQ multiplex PCR was the method, and the copy in TCRdb shows in-frame clones only, minus some. That table is the source of V, J and clone size, and D and trimming were worked out from the DNA. The sample lists about 160,000 clones, about 84% occurring once. Recovered status in Cohort 3 required two negative PCRs, clearance, or symptom resolution. This entry comes from a study of blood T cell repertoires in COVID-19.

The sequenced sample consisted of PBMCs or T cells enriched from blood (not recorded which). This chain links TRBV3-1 (or the pseudogene TRBV3-2) with TRBJ2-1, with 8 bases aligning to TRBD2. The sequence derives from a man aged 35-49 years who had recovered from COVID-19. CDR3 in amino acids: CASSQVWGGSAGGNEQFF. The CDR3 nucleotides are TGTGCCAGCAGCCAAGTATGGGGTGGATCGGCGGGGGGTAATGAGCAGTTCTTC.